Below are 18 T cell receptor beta chains sequenced from a single sample in a study of T cell repertoires in cytomegalovirus infection. Their recognized antigens are unknown. One entry per CDR3 protein, called by TCRdb with MiXCR from the reads. The sample lists 750,000 to 950,000 distinct CDR3 sequences; just under 30% were seen once. Source: cultured CD8+ T cells from PBMCs, taken from culture after CMV antigen stimulation. Source of these receptors: a human donor in good health (CMV status not recorded). Some clones in this sample may be carry-over from other donors' samples.

This clonotype has just a few counts. This sequence joins TRBV4-1 and TRBJ2-4; TRBD1 is a possible D gene (6 bases). The CDR3 extends over 14 amino acids. Looked up from germline, CDR1 is MGHRA and CDR2 is YSYEKL. V was cut by 4 bases and J by 5 bases, with 12 bases left in between. CDR3 residues: CASSPVGAQNIQYF. The CDR3 region has the DNA TGCGCCAGCAGCCCTGTGGGGGCCCAAAACATTCAGTACTTC.

This clonotype appeared a few times. The chain uses TRBV6-1 and TRBJ2-7; 10 positions match TRBD1. This CDR3 region has 15 residues. V trimming: 4 bases; J trimming: 4 bases; junction bases outside the gene matches: 7. Germline lookup yields CDR1 MNHNS and CDR2 SASEGT. The CDR3 is CASSAGRTGGYEQYV. The CDR3 DNA sequence: TGTGCCAGCAGTGCCGGCCGGACAGGGGGGTACGAGCAGTACGTC.

The rearrangement joins TRBV4-1 to TRBJ2-1, with D perhaps matching TRBD2 (6 bases). CDR3 length: 17 residues. The V and J ends lost 4 bases and 9 bases respectively, with 25 bases between them. The germline CDR1 and CDR2 sequences are MGHRA and YSYEKL. CDR3 DNA: TGCGCCAGCAGCCGAGAATCGGGGGATCAAGGCTGGAGTGAGCAGTTCTTC. It specifies CASSRESGDQGWSEQFF.

The chain carries TRBV11-2 and TRBJ2-7; 7 bases map to TRBD1. J gave up 3 bases and V 6 bases, and 11 bases lay outside the gene matches. The CDR3 extends over 15 amino acids. Germline V lookup: CDR1 SGHAT, CDR2 FQNNGV. The CDR3 region is CASRPRQGHLYEQYF. DNA of the CDR3: TGTGCCAGCAGGCCCCGACAGGGTCACCTCTACGAGCAGTACTTC.

This clonotype was detected many times. The CDR3 nucleotides read TGTGCCAGCAGCCCGGGACCAGGGGATGAAAAACTGTTTTTT. It specifies CASSPGPGDEKLFF. This chain links TRBV7-9 with TRBJ1-4, with a weak D call TRBD1 (6 bases). The CDR3 runs 14 residues. Trimming removed 5 bases at V and 6 bases at J, with 13 bases between. Per germline, CDR1 SEHNR and CDR2 FQNEAQ (reference sequence).

This clonotype was detected a few times. The gene calls are TRBV7-8 and TRBJ2-3; TRBD2 matches at 10 bases. J gave up 4 bases and V 4 bases, and 8 bases lay outside the gene matches. The germline V gene has CDR1 SGHVS and CDR2 FQNEAQ. The CDR3 consists of 16 residues. The CDR3 region has the DNA TGTGCCAGCAGCTCGAGAGCGGGGGGGATCCCAGATACGCAGTATTTT. It specifies CASSSRAGGIPDTQYF.

V usage is TRBV11-2 and J usage is TRBJ2-1, with TRBD1 identical over 11 bases. Per germline, CDR1 SGHAT and CDR2 FQNNGV. This CDR3 contains 17 residues. J was trimmed by 3 bases and V by 2 bases; bases with no gene match: 6. The CDR3 sequence is CASSLFSGTGGYNEQFF. DNA of the CDR3: TGTGCCAGCAGCTTATTTTCCGGGACAGGGGGCTACAATGAGCAGTTCTTC.

The gene calls are TRBV6-2 or TRBV6-3 and TRBJ1-1; D is unresolved. Germline V CDR1 and CDR2: MNHEY, SVGEGT. The CDR3 totals 13 residues. Trimming shortened V by 9 bases and J by 1 base, and 12 bases separated the two germline ends. The CDR3 sequence: CASTWLTNTEAFF. The CDR3 DNA follows: TGTGCCAGTACGTGGCTGACGAACACTGAAGCTTTCTTT.

Written as DNA, the CDR3 is TGTGCCAGCAGTGTTGGGGCTTCCTACGAGCAGTACGTC. It is translated as CASSVGASYEQYV. V gene TRBV7-6 combines with J gene TRBJ2-7; perhaps TRBD1 as D (5 bases). V gave up 6 bases and J gave up 1 base, with 10 bases separating them. CDR1 and CDR2 from the germline V gene are SGHVS and FNYEAQ. The CDR3 length is 13 residues.

This clonotype was observed many times. Written as DNA, the CDR3 is TGCGCCAGCAGCCAAGTATCCCAGGGGGGGCGCCAACAAATGAACACTGAAGCTTTCTTT. As protein: CASSQVSQGGRQQMNTEAFF. This chain joins TRBV4-3 and TRBJ1-1, with 7 bases lining up with TRBD1. The germline V gene has CDR1 LGHNA and CDR2 YSLEER. CDR3 size: 20 residues. Trimming cost V 1 base and J 0 bases; bases outside gene matches: 17.

This sequence joins TRBV7-3 and TRBJ2-3; maybe TRBD2 (7 bases). V dropped 2 bases and J dropped 1 base, with 19 bases sitting between them. The germline V gene has CDR1 SGHTA and CDR2 FQGTGA. The CDR3 has 18 amino acids. The CDR3 region has the DNA TGTGCCAGCAGCTTACGGGGGGCGGAAACAACCCGCACAGATACGCAGTATTTT. This gives the protein CASSLRGAETTRTDTQYF.

The rearrangement links TRBV25-1 to TRBJ2-1; D tentatively fits TRBD1 or TRBD2 (5 bases each). The germline CDR1 and CDR2 sequences are MGHDK and SYGVNS. The CDR3 extends over 11 amino acids. Trimming removed 3 bases at V and 11 bases at J, with 8 bases between. CDR3 protein: CASSEGVKQFF. The CDR3 nucleotides read TGTGCCAGCAGTGAGGGGGTTAAGCAGTTCTTC.

The chain combines TRBV19 with TRBJ2-7; 11 bases agree with TRBD2. Germline loops: CDR1 LNHDA, CDR2 SQIVND (reference sequence). V gave up 4 bases and J gave up 1 base; unmatched junction bases: 3. This CDR3 is built from 15 residues. The CDR3 DNA sequence: TGTGCCAGTAGTAGGGGACTAGCGGCTTCCTACGAGCAGTACGTC. Protein sequence: CASSRGLAASYEQYV.

V usage is TRBV27 and J usage is TRBJ2-7; 12 bases fit TRBD1. The CDR3 runs 15 residues. With V trimmed by 3 bases and J by 7 bases, 7 bases remained unmatched. Looked up from germline, CDR1 is MNHEY and CDR2 is SMNVEV (reference sequence). The CDR3 reads CASSLYGTGGYEQYV. As DNA, the CDR3 is TGTGCCAGCAGTTTGTACGGGACAGGGGGCTATGAGCAGTACGTC.

This chain uses TRBV24-1 with TRBJ2-2; 11 positions match TRBD2. Germline CDR1 reads KGHDR; CDR2 reads SFDVKD. The CDR3 sequence is 17 residues long. The V and J ends lost 5 bases and 0 bases, in that order; junction bases with no gene match: 4. CDR3: CATSGLAGPSNTGELFF. CDR3 nucleotide sequence: TGTGCCACCAGTGGACTAGCGGGGCCTTCGAACACCGGGGAGCTGTTTTTT.

The chain uses TRBV27 and TRBJ1-4, with D perhaps TRBD1 (5 bases). Trimming cost V 0 bases and J 7 bases, with 12 bases left between them. The CDR3 consists of 15 residues. Germline values: CDR1 MNHEY, CDR2 SMNVEV (reference sequence). The CDR3 region has the DNA TGTGCCAGCAGTTTATCGAACACAGGTAGTGAAAAACTGTTTTTT. Amino acids: CASSLSNTGSEKLFF.

On this clonotype: The germline gene is not matched at one end of the junction; a read error may be the cause. This sequence joins TRBV7-7 and TRBJ2-3; 9 nucleotides match TRBD2. CDR1 SSHAT and CDR2 FNYEAQ come from the germline V gene (reference sequence). This CDR3 is built from 17 residues. The CDR3 region is CASSQGRLAGSTDTQYF. CDR3 coding DNA: TGTGCTAGCAGCCAGGGTCGGCTAGCGGGGAGCACAGATACGCAGTATTTT. The whole variable domain, remainder taken from reference TRBV7-7 and TRBJ2-3, is GAGVSQSPRYKVTKRGQDVTLRCDPISSHATLYWYQQALGQGPEFLTYFNYEAQPDKSGLPSDRFSAERPEGSISTLTIQRTEQRDSAMYRCASSQGRLAGSTDTQYFGPGTRLTVL.

This clonotype was found a few times. The rearrangement uses TRBV6-5 and TRBJ2-7, with D perhaps TRBD1 or TRBD2 (5 bases each). This CDR3 comprises 14 residues. CDR1 and CDR2 from the germline V gene are MNHEY and SVGAGI. V shed 2 bases and J shed 6 bases, with 14 bases lying between them. This chain's CDR3 is CASSYASQGAEQYV. In DNA form, the CDR3 reads TGTGCCAGCAGTTACGCTTCCCAGGGAGCCGAGCAGTACGTC.